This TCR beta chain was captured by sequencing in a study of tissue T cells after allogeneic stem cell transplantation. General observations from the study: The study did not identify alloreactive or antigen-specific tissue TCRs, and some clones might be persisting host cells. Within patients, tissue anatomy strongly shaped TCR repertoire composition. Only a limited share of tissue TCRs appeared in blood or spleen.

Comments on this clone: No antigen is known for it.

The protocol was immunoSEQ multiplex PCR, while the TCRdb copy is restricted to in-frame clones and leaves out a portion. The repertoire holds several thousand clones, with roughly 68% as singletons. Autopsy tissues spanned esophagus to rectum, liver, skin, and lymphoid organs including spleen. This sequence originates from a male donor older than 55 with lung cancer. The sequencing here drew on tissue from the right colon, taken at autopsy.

This CDR3 reads CASSYVEGLADTGELFF. In DNA, the CDR3 is TGTGCCAGCAGTTACGTAGAGGGACTAGCGGATACCGGGGAGCTGTTTTTT. The chain couples TRBV6-7 to TRBJ2-2, with TRBD2 matching over 11 bases. TRBV6-7 is an ORF; its function is uncertain. This CDR3 comprises 17 residues. The V gene end was trimmed by 2 bases and the J gene end by 5 bases; junction bases not matched to a gene: 7.